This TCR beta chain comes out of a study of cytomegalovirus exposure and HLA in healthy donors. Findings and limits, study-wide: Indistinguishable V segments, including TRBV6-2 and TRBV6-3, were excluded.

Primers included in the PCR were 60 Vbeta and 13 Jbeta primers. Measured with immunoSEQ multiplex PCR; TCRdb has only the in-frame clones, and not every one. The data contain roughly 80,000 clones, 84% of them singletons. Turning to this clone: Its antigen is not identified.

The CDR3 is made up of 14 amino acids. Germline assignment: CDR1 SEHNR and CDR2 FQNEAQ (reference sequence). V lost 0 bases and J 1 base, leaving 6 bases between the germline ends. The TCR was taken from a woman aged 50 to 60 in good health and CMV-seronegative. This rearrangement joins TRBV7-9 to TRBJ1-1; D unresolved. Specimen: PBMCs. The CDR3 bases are TGTGCCAGCAGCTTAGCAGCCCAGAACACTGAAGCTTTCTTT. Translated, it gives CASSLAAQNTEAFF.